This T cell receptor (beta chain) originates from a study of blood T cell repertoires in COVID-19. About the research overall: The study drew acute and convalescent COVID-19 samples from the United States, Italy and Spain. T cells, B-cell-depleted T cells, or PBMCs supplied cDNA or gDNA.

The CDR3 has 13 residues. V was cut by 0 bases and J by 6 bases, with 3 bases left in between. Germline CDR1 reads MNHEY; CDR2 reads SMNVEV (reference sequence). In the study's own analysis: From reference gene primer amplification, estimates of nucleated cell counts were derived. Assay used: immunoSEQ multiplex PCR; TCRdb lists only in-frame clones, some missing. Clone size and V and J calls were adopted from that table, with D and trimming inferred from the DNA. The sample contains 250,000 to 300,000 clones, approximately 91% of which appear only once. The sequenced sample consisted of peripheral blood. The receptor comes from a woman aged 60-75 years with acute or convalescent COVID-19. The chain uses TRBV27 and TRBJ1-6, with D hard to call. The CDR3 nucleotides are TGTGCCAGCAGTTTATCTCGTAATTCACCCCTCCACTTT. Protein: CASSLSRNSPLHF.